The clone carrying this T cell receptor (beta chain) appeared many times. Germline CDR1 reads KGHSH; CDR2 reads LQKENI. V lost 3 bases to trimming and J lost 3 bases, with 12 bases between them. The CDR3 extends over 14 amino acids. TCRdb re-derived calls from the 5' RACE reads in MiXCR, one entry per CDR3 protein. The data hold about 9,200 distinct CDR3 sequences, with over 7.5% observed a single time. The data originate from a study of spatial heterogeneity in lung cancer. Study as a whole: For the average unique TCR and UMI combination, more than 8.5 occurrences appeared in raw reads.

As for time point: sample taken at primary tumor resection. Sequencing of whole RNA from tumor, nontumor lung or frozen PBMC involved no sorting. The sequencing used PBMCs, collected at surgery. The TCR was taken from a female donor with early-stage non-small cell lung cancer. The chain joins TRBV18 to TRBJ2-7; D is perhaps TRBD1 (6 bases). The CDR3 sequence: CASSPQGRLYEQYF. The CDR3 bases are TGTGCCAGCTCACCCCAGGGGCGCCTCTACGAGCAGTACTTC.